This section outlines one T cell receptor beta chain sequence together with its context. This CDR3 is built from 13 residues. V lost 8 bases to trimming and J lost 0 bases, with 10 bases between them. Germline V lookup: CDR1 SEHNR, CDR2 FQNEAQ (reference sequence). CD4+ cell separation produced CD45RA+ naive and CD45RA-negative memory subsets. The data were taken from a study of shared clonotypes between healthy human individuals. Background on the study: CD4 naive cells filled three plates per donor, CD4 memory three, CD8 naive two and CD8 memory one.

Some clones are missing from TCRdb's copy, which holds only in-frame ones; the method was immunoSEQ multiplex PCR. This repertoire shows under 2,500,000 clones, 95% found once; its top ten account for over 0.1%. This sequence was found in a young man in good health. The specimen sequenced was naive CD4+ T cells sorted from blood. Subset: CD45RA+ positively selected. The chain combines TRBV7-9 with TRBJ1-1, with D unclear. CDR3 coding DNA: TGTGCCAGCTTGAAAACAGTGAACACTGAAGCTTTCTTT. It specifies CASLKTVNTEAFF.